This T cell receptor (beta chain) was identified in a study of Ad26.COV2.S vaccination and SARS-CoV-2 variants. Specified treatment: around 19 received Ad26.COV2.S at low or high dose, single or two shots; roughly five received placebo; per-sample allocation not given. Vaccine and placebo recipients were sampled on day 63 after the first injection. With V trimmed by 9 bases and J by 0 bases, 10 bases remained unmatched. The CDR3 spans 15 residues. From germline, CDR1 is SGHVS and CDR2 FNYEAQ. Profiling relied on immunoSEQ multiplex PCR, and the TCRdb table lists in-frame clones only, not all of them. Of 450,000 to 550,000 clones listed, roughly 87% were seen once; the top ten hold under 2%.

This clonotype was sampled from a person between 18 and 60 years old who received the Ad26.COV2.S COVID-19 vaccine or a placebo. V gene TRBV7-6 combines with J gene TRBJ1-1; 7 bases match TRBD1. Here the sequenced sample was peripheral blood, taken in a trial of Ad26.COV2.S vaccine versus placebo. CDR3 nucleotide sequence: TGTGCCAGAATCAAGACAGGGTTACTGAACACTGAAGCTTTCTTT. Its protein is CARIKTGLLNTEAFF.